This TCR beta chain derives from a study of neoadjuvant nivolumab and ipilimumab in lung cancer. Profiling relied on immunoSEQ multiplex PCR, and the TCRdb table lists in-frame clones only, not all of them. The table lists about 13,000 clones, approximately 95% of them singletons, with 2% to 3% in the top ten. CDR3 size: 13 residues. CDR1 and CDR2 (germline): SGHAT, FQNNGV. V lost 5 bases and J 2 bases, leaving 9 bases between the germline ends. General study findings and limits: TCR richness and clonality were higher in tumors than adjacent uninvolved lung. From pretherapy to surgery, tumor richness and clonality rose with dual therapy. Pathologic regression was not significantly tied to TCR clonality. Pretherapy blood TCR richness correlated positively with resected tumor richness.

Concerning this clone itself: Its matching antigen is unknown.

V gene TRBV11-2 combines with J gene TRBJ1-2; the D is unclear. The receptor was isolated from an adult with non-small cell lung cancer. Material: peripheral blood, obtained after neoadjuvant nivolumab, alone or with ipilimumab, at or shortly before surgery. The CDR3: CASSRAYNYGYTF. CDR3 DNA: TGTGCCAGCAGCCGTGCCTACAACTATGGCTACACCTTC.